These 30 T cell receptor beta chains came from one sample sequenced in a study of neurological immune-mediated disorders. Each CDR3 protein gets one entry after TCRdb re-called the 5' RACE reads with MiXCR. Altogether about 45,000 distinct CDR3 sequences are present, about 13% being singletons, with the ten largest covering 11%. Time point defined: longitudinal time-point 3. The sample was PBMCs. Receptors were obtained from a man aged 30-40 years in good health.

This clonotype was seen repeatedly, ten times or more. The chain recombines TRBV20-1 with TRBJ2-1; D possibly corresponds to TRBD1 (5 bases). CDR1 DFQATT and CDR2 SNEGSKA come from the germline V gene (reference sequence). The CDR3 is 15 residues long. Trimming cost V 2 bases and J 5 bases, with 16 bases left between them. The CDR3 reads CSARTRQGWDNEQFF. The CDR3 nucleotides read TGCAGTGCTAGAACCCGGCAGGGATGGGACAATGAGCAGTTCTTC.

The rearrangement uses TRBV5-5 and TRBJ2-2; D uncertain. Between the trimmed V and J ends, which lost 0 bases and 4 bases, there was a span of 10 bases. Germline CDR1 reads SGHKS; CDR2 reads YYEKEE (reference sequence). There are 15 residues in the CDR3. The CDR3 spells CASSLVAPSTGELFF. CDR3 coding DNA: TGTGCCAGCAGCTTGGTGGCTCCCAGCACCGGGGAGCTGTTTTTT.

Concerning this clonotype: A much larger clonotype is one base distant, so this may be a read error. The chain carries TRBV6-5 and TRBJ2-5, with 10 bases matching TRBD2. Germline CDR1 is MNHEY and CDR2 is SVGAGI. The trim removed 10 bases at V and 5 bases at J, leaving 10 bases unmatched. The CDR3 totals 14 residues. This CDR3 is CANTEREGRETQYF. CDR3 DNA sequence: TGTGCCAACACCGAGCGGGAGGGCCGCGAGACCCAGTACTTC.

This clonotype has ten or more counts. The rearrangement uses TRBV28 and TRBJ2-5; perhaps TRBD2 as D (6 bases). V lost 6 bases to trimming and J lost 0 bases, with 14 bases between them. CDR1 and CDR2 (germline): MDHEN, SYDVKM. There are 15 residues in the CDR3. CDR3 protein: CASSPPGRNQETQYF. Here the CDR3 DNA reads TGTGCCAGCAGCCCCCCGGGGAGGAACCAAGAGACCCAGTACTTC.

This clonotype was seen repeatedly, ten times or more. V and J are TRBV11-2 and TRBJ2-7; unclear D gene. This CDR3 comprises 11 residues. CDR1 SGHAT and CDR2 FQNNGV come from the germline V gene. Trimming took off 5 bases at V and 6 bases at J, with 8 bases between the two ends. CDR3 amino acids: CASSLTSEQYF. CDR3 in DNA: TGTGCCAGCAGCCTAACAAGCGAGCAGTACTTC.

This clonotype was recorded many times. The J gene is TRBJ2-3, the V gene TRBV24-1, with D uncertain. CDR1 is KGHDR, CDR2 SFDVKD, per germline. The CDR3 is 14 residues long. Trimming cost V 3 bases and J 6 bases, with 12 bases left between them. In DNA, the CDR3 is TGTGCCACCAGTGATAATTTGGGGTTGGATACGCAGTATTTT. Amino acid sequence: CATSDNLGLDTQYF.

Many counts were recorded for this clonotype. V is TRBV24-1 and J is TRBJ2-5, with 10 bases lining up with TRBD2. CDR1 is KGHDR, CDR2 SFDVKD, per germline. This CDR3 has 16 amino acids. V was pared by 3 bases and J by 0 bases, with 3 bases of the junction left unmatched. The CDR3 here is CATSDPGLANQETQYF. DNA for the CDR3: TGTGCCACCAGTGATCCGGGACTAGCGAACCAAGAGACCCAGTACTTC.

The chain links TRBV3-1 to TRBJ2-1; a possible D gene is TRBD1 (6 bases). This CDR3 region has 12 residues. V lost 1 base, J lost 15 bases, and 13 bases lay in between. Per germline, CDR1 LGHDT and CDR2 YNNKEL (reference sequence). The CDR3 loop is CASSQGQGHRFF. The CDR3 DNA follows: TGTGCCAGCAGCCAAGGCCAGGGACATCGGTTCTTC.

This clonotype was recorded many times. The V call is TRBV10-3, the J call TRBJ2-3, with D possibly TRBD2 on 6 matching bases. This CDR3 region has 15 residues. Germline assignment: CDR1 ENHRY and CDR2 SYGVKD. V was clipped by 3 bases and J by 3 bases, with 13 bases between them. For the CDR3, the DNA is TGTGCCATCAGTGATGGGGCGGGACGTACAGATACGCAGTATTTT. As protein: CAISDGAGRTDTQYF.

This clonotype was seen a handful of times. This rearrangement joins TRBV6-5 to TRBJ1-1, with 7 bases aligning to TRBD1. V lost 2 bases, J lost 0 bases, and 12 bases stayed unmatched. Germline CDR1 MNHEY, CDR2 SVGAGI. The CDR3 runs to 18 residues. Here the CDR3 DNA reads TGTGCCAGCAGTTACGGCAAGACAGGGATCGAGATGAACACTGAAGCTTTCTTT. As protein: CASSYGKTGIEMNTEAFF.

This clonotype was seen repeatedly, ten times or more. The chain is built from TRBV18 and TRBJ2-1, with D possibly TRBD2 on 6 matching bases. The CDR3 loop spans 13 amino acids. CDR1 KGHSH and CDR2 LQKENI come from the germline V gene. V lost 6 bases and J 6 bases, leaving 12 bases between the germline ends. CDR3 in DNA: TGTGCCAGCTCTGGGGGACTCGTCAATGAGCAGTTCTTC. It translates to CASSGGLVNEQFF.

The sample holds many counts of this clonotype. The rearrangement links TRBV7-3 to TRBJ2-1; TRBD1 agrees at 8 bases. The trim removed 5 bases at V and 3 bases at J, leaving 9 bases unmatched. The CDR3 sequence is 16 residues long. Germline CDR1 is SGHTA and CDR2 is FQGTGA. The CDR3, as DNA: TGTGCCAGCAGCCGGGTCGGGACAGGAGACTACAATGAGCAGTTCTTC. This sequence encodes CASSRVGTGDYNEQFF.

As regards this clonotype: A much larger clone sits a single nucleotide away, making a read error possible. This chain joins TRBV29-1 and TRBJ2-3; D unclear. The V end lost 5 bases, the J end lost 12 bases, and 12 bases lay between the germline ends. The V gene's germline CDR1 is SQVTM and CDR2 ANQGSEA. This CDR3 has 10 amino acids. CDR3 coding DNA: TGCAGCGTTATGTCCGACCCACAGTATTTT. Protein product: CSVMSDPQYF.

CDR3: CASRKTSGRALSFYEQYF. The DNA for the CDR3 is TGTGCCAGTAGGAAGACTAGCGGGAGGGCTCTTAGCTTCTACGAGCAGTACTTC. V is TRBV28 and J is TRBJ2-7, with TRBD2 matching over 14 bases. Germline CDR1 and CDR2: MDHEN and SYDVKM. The CDR3 loop spans 18 amino acids. The V and J ends lost 9 bases and 3 bases, in that order; junction bases with no gene match: 16.

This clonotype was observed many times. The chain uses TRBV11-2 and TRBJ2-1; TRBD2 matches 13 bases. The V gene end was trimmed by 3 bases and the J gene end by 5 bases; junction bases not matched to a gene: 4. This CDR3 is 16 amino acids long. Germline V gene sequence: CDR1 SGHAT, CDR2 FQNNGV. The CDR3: CASSFTSGRANNEQFF. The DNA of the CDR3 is TGTGCCAGCAGCTTTACTAGCGGGAGGGCCAACAATGAGCAGTTCTTC. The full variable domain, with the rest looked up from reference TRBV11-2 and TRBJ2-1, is EAGVAQSPRYKIIEKRQSVAFWCNPISGHATLYWYQQILGQGPKLLIQFQNNGVVDDSQLPKDRFSAERLKGVDSTLKIQPAKLEDSAVYLCASSFTSGRANNEQFFGPGTRLTVL.

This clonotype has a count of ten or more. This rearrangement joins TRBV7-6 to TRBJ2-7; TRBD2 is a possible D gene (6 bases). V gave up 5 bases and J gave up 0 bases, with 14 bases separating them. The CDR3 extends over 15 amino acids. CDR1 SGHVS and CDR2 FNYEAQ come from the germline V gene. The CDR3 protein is CASSLGEAASYEQYF. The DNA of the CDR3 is TGTGCCAGCAGCCTTGGGGAGGCGGCCTCCTACGAGCAGTACTTC.

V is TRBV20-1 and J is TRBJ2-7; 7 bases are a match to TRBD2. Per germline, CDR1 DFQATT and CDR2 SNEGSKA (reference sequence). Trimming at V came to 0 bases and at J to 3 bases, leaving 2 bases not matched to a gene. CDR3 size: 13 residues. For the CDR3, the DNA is TGCAGTGCTAGAGATGGGGGGGACTACGAGCAGTACTTC. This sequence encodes CSARDGGDYEQYF.

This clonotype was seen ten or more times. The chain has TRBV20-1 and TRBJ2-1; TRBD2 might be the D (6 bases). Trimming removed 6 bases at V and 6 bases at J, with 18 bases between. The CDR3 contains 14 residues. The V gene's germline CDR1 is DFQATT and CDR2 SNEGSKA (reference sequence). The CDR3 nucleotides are TGCAGTGCCGCCAGCCGGGGAGGAGTCAATGAGCAGTTCTTC. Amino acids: CSAASRGGVNEQFF.

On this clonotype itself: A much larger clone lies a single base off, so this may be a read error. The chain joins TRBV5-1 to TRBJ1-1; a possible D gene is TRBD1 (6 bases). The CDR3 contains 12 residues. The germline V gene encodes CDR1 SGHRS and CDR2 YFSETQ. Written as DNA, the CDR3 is TGCGCCAACAGCTTGCTGGACAGTCAAGCTTTCTTT. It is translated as CANSLLDSQAFF. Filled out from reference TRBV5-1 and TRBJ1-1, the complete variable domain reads KAGVTQTPRYLIKTRGQQVTLSCSPISGHRSVSWYQQTPGQGLQFLFEYFSETQRNKGNFPGRFSGRQFSNSRSEMNVSTLELGDSALYLCANSLLDSQAFFGQGTRLTVV.

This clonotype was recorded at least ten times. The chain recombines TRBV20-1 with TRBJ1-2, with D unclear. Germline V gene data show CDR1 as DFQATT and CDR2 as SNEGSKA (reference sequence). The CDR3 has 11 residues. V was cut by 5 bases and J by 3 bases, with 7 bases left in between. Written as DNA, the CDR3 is TGCAGTGCTCAGACGGACTATGGCTACACCTTC. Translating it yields CSAQTDYGYTF.

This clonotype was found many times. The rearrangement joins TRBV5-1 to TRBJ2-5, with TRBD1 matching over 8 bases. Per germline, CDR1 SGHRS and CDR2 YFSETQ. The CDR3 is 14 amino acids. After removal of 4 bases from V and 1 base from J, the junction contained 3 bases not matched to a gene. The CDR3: CASSQDRGQETQYF. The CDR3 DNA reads TGCGCCAGCAGCCAAGACAGGGGCCAAGAGACCCAGTACTTC.

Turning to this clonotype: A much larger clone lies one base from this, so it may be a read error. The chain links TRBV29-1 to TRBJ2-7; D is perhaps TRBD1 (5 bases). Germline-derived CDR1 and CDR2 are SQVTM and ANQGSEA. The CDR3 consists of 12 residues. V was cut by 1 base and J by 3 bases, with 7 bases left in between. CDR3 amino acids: CSVEGGGYEQYF. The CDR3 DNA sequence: TGCAGCGTTGAAGGGGGCGGCTACGAGCAGTACTTC.

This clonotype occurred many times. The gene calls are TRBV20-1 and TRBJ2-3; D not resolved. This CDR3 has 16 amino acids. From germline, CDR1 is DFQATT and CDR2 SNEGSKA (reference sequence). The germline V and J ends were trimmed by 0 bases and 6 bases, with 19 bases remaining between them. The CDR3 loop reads CSARDPSALRQDTQYF. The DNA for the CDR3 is TGCAGTGCTAGAGATCCTTCGGCCCTCAGGCAGGATACGCAGTATTTT.

CDR3 bases: TGTGCCTGGAGTGTCGGGCTGGGACCTCACAATGAGCAGTTCTTC. This codes for CAWSVGLGPHNEQFF. This chain uses TRBV30 with TRBJ2-1; D is possibly TRBD1 or TRBD2 (5 bases each). CDR1 and CDR2 from the germline V gene are GTSNPN and SVGIG (reference sequence). V was pared by 0 bases and J by 5 bases, with 14 bases between. The CDR3 runs to 15 residues.

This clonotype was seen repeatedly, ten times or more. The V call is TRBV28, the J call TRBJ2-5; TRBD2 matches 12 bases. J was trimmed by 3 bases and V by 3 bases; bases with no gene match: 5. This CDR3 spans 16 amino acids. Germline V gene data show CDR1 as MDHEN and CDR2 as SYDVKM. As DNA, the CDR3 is TGTGCCAGCAGTTTGCCGGCTAGCGGGAGGGAAGAGACCCAGTACTTC. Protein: CASSLPASGREETQYF.

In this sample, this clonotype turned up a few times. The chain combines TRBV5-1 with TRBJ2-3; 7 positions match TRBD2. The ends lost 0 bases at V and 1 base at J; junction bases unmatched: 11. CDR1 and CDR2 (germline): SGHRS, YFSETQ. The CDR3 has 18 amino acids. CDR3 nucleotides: TGCGCCAGCAGCTTGGCTCGAGCGGGACCCTCGGGCACAGATACGCAGTATTTT. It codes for CASSLARAGPSGTDTQYF.

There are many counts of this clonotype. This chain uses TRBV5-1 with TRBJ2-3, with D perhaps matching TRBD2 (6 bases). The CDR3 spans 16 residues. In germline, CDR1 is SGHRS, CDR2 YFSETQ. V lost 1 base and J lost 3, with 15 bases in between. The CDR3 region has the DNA TGCGCCAGCAGCTTGCTTACGAGGGAGGTAACAGATACGCAGTATTTT. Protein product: CASSLLTREVTDTQYF. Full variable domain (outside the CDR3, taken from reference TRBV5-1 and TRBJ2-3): KAGVTQTPRYLIKTRGQQVTLSCSPISGHRSVSWYQQTPGQGLQFLFEYFSETQRNKGNFPGRFSGRQFSNSRSEMNVSTLELGDSALYLCASSLLTREVTDTQYFGPGTRLTVL.

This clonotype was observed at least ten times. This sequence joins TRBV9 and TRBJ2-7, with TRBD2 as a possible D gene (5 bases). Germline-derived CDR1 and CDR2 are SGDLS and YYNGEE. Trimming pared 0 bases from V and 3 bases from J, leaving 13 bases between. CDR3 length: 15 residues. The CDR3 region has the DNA TGTGCCAGCAGCGTAGCCCCACTAGTTATCTACGAGCAGTACTTC. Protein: CASSVAPLVIYEQYF.

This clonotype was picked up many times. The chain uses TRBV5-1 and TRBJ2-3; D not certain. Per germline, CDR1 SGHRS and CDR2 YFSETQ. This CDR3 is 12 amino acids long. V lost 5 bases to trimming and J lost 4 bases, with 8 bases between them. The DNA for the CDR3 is TGCGCCAGCAGTTCAGTGGCAGATACGCAGTATTTT. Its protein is CASSSVADTQYF.

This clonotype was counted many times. CDR3 nucleotides: TGTGCCAGCAGCGAATTTGACAGGGGGTACGAAAAACTGTTTTTT. Amino acid sequence: CASSEFDRGYEKLFF. The rearrangement links TRBV5-4 to TRBJ1-4; 9 bases fit TRBD1. The CDR3 sequence is 15 residues long. Germline V gene sequence: CDR1 SGHNT, CDR2 YYREEE (reference sequence). The ends lost 4 bases at V and 8 bases at J; junction bases unmatched: 9.